This TCR beta chain is drawn from a study of blood T cell repertoires in COVID-19. Study details: The cDNA or gDNA used as material had been derived from T cells, B-cell-depleted T cells, or PBMCs.

Libraries were prepared by immunoSEQ multiplex PCR; TCRdb keeps only in-frame clonotypes and omits some of them. The repertoire holds around 100,000 clones, with approximately 83% as singletons. This clone was seen only once. J lost 6 bases, V lost 3 bases, and 5 bases had no gene match. This CDR3 is built from 14 residues. Germline V CDR1 and CDR2: LNHDA, SQIVND (reference sequence). The chain joins TRBV19 to TRBJ2-1, with 7 bases identical to TRBD1. Sequencing input: peripheral blood. The TCR was taken from a woman in her 70s with acute or convalescent COVID-19. The CDR3 loop reads CASSMDRKGNEQFF. In DNA form, the CDR3 reads TGTGCCAGTAGTATGGACAGGAAGGGCAATGAGCAGTTCTTC.